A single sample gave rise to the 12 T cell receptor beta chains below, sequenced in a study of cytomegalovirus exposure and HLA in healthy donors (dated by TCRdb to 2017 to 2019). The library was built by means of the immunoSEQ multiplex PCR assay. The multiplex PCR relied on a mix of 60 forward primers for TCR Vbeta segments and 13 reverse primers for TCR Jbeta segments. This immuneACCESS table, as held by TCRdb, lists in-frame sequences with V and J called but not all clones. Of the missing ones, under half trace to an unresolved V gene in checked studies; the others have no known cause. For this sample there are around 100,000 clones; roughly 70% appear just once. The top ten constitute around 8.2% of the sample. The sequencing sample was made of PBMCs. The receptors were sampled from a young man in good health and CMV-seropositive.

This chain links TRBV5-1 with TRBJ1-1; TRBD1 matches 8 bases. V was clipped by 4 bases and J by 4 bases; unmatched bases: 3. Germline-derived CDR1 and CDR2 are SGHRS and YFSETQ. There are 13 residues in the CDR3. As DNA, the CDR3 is TGCGCCAGCAGCCCGGACAGGGTCACTGAAGCTTTCTTT. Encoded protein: CASSPDRVTEAFF. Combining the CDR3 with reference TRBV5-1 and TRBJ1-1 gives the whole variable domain KAGVTQTPRYLIKTRGQQVTLSCSPISGHRSVSWYQQTPGQGLQFLFEYFSETQRNKGNFPGRFSGRQFSNSRSEMNVSTLELGDSALYLCASSPDRVTEAFFGQGTRLTVV.

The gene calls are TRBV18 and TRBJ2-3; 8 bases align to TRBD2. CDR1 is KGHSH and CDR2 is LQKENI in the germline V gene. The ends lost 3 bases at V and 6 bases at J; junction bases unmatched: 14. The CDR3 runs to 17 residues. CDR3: CASSPLAVAGGMDTQYF. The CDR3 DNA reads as TGTGCCAGCTCACCTCTGGCGGTTGCGGGAGGTATGGATACGCAGTATTTT.

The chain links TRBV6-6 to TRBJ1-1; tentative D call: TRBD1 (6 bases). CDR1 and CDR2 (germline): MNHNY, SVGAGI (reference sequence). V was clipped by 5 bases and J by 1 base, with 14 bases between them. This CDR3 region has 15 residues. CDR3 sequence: CASSPPGVGNTEAFF. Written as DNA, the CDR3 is TGTGCCAGCAGTCCTCCAGGGGTGGGGAACACTGAAGCTTTCTTT.

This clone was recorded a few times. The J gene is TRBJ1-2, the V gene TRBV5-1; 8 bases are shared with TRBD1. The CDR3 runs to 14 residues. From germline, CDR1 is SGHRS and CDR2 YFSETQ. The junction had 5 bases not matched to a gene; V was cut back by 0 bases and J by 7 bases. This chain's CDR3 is CASSLDPGTGGYTF. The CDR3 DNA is TGCGCCAGCAGCTTGGACCCCGGGACAGGTGGCTACACCTTC.

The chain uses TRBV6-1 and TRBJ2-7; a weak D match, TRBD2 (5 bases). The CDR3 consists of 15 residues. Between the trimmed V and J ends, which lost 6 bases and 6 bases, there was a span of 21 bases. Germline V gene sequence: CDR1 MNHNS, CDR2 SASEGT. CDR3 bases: TGTGCCAGCAGCCCCTACGGGGTTAGAGAGGGCGAGCAGTACTTC. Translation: CASSPYGVREGEQYF.

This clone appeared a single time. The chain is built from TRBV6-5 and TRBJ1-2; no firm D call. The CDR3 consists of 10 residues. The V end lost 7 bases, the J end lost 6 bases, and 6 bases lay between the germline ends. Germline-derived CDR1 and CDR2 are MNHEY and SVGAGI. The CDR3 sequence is CASNLNGYTF. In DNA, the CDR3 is TGTGCCAGCAATCTTAATGGCTACACCTTC.

DNA for the CDR3: TGCGCCAGCAGCCAAGGGGGACAGGGGGGGACTGCCAAAAACATTCAGTACTTC. As protein: CASSQGGQGGTAKNIQYF. This chain joins TRBV4-1 and TRBJ2-4; 11 bases are shared with TRBD1. This CDR3 is built from 18 residues. The germline V gene has CDR1 MGHRA and CDR2 YSYEKL. Losses at the gene ends were 1 base for V and 1 base for J; bases not matched to a gene: 6.

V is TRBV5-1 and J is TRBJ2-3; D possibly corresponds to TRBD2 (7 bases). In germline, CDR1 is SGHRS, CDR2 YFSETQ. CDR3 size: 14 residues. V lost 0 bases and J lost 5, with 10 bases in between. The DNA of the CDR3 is TGCGCCAGCAGCTTGGTGGGGGGGCAAGATACGCAGTATTTT. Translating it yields CASSLVGGQDTQYF.

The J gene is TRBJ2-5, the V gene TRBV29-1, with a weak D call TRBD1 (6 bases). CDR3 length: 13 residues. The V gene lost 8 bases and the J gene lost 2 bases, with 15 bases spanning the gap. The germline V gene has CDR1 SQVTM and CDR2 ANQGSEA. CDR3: CSTAGTLQETQYF. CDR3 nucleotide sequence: TGCAGCACTGCCGGGACACTTCAAGAGACCCAGTACTTC.

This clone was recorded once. In DNA form, the CDR3 reads TGTGCCAGCAGTGAAGAGCTTTTTAGGGGTAACTATCAGGGCTACACCTTC. This encodes CASSEELFRGNYQGYTF. The J gene is TRBJ1-2, the V gene TRBV6-1; D may be TRBD1 (5 bases). Trimming shortened V by 1 base and J by 8 bases, and 23 bases separated the two germline ends. CDR3 length: 17 residues. Germline values: CDR1 MNHNS, CDR2 SASEGT.

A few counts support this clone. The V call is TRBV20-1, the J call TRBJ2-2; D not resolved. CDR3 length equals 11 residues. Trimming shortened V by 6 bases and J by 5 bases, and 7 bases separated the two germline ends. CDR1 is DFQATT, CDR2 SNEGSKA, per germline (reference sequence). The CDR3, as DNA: TGCAGTGCCACCGAGACCGGGGAGCTGTTTTTT. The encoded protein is CSATETGELFF.

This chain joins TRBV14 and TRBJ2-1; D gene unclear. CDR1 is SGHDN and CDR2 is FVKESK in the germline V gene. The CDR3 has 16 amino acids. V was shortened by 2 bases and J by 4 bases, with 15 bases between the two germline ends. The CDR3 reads CASSQFSAVSYNEQFF. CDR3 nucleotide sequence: TGTGCCAGCAGCCAATTCAGTGCGGTCTCTTACAATGAGCAGTTCTTC.